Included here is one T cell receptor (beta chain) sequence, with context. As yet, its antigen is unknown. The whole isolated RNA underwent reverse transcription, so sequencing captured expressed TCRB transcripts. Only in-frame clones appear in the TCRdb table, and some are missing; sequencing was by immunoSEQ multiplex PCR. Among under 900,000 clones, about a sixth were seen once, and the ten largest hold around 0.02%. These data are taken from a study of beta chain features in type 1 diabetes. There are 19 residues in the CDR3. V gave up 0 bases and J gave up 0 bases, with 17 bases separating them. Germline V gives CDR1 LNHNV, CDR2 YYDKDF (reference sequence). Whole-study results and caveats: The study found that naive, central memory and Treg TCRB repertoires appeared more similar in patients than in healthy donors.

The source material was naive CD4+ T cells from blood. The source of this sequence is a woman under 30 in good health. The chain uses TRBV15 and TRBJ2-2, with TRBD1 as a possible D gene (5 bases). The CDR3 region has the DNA TGTGCCACCAGCAGAGACTCCGTCAGGGTTCCAACGAACACCGGGGAGCTGTTTTTT. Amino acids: CATSRDSVRVPTNTGELFF.